This T cell receptor beta chain was identified during a study of OX40 agonist ivuxolimab in advanced cancers. Study background: Aged roughly 20 to 85 with a mean of roughly 63 years, they were more than 80% male. Study-wide points: Clonal expansion among partial responders at 0.1-3.0 mg/kg ranked near the lowest. Clonal expansion from baseline to week 6 occurred in both CD4+ and CD8+ T cells.

Sequencing used immunoSEQ multiplex PCR; TCRdb keeps in-frame clones, though not all of them. The top ten clones hold about 1% of a sample with about 68,000 clones, 85% to 90% of them seen once. Regarding this clone: Antigen unknown.

The sample in question was CD4+ or CD8+ T cells sorted from blood, obtained in a trial of the OX40 agonist ivuxolimab. The receptor comes from an adult with an advanced solid tumor such as melanoma, head and neck, liver or kidney cancer.

The CDR3 sequence: CSVQDTAPDTQYF. In DNA form, the CDR3 reads TGCAGCGTCCAAGACACGGCGCCAGATACGCAGTATTTT. The chain links TRBV29-1 to TRBJ2-3, with D hard to call. V was shortened by 6 bases and J by 4 bases, with 14 bases between the two germline ends. This CDR3 contains 13 residues. Germline CDR1 and CDR2: SQVTM and ANQGSEA.